The T cell receptor (beta chain) under discussion was sequenced for a study of neurological immune-mediated disorders. The germline V gene encodes CDR1 LNHDA and CDR2 SQIVND (reference sequence). V lost 3 bases to trimming and J lost 1 base, with 4 bases between them. This CDR3 is 14 amino acids long. One entry per CDR3 protein, called by TCRdb with MiXCR from the 5' RACE reads. This sample yields about 39,000 distinct CDR3 sequences, of which 7% to 8.5% are seen a single time; 5.7% belongs to the top ten. The clonotype was recovered from a man between 50 and 59 years old in good health. The J gene is TRBJ2-6, the V gene TRBV19; D gene uncertain. Sequenced: CD4+ T cells from blood. In DNA form, the CDR3 reads TGTGCCAGTAGTATGTCGTCTGGGGCCAACGTCCTGACTTTC. It yields the protein CASSMSSGANVLTF.